This TCR beta chain was profiled in a study of post-analysis software for immune sequencing data. The CDR3 runs to 14 residues. J was trimmed by 3 bases and V by 6 bases; bases with no gene match: 5. Germline CDR1 DFQATT, CDR2 SNEGSKA (reference sequence). Findings and caveats of the study: The five TRBV segments detected at higher frequency in patients than in controls included TRBV5-6, TRBV5-1 and TRBV20-1.

Tagging with unique molecular identifiers was a feature of the TCR beta cDNA libraries. TCRdb re-called the PCR reads through MiXCR, storing one row per CDR3 protein. The sample has hundreds of thousands of distinct CDR3 sequences; 25% to 30% are singletons. Remarks on this clonotype: Its antigen is undetermined.

The sequenced material came from blood. This receptor was identified in a girl between 10 and 17 years old with multiple sclerosis. The rearrangement links TRBV20-1 to TRBJ2-7; 13 bases align to TRBD2. The DNA for the CDR3 is TGCAGTGCGGGCCGACTAGCGGGGGGCTACGAGCAGTACTTC. Translation gives CSAGRLAGGYEQYF.